This TCR beta chain appears in the sequencing data of a study of T cells in localized non-small cell lung cancer. Whole-study results and caveats: When the top 100 tumor clones were examined, a median approximately 62 of them also appeared in the adjacent lung, which was paired and uninvolved. Uninvolved adjacent lung showed peak T cell clonality, exceeding tumor. Longer survival (overall) was linked to higher T cell density in blood. Heterogeneity is still possible, as just one tumor region was sequenced.

In regard to this clone: Its specificity is unknown.

The protocol was immunoSEQ multiplex PCR, while the TCRdb copy is restricted to in-frame clones and leaves out a portion. The table lists roughly 35,000 clones, 92% of them singletons. There are 13 residues in the CDR3. Trimming removed 5 bases at V and 5 bases at J, with 9 bases between. Germline CDR1 SEHNR, CDR2 FQNEAQ (reference sequence). The chain combines TRBV7-9 with TRBJ2-2; either TRBD1 or TRBD2 may supply D (5 bases each). Sequenced here: peripheral blood, sampled before any cancer treatment. The sequence came from a female donor older than 55 with stage I lung adenocarcinoma. The CDR3 spells CASSAWGTGELFF. The CDR3 coding sequence is TGTGCCAGCAGCGCCTGGGGGACCGGGGAGCTGTTTTTT.